This entry concerns a single TCR beta chain. Antigen: not known. Deletions cut 4 bases from V and 1 base from J, with 11 bases between. The germline gives CDR1 MDHEN, CDR2 SYDVKM. The CDR3 runs to 15 residues. Samples underwent the assay at deep level. Profiled with immunoSEQ multiplex PCR; TCRdb holds only in-frame clones, not every one. The repertoire has about 2 million clones, approximately 94% of them found once; the top ten carry less than 1.5%. Naivety among CD8 cells was defined by CD45RO negativity and positive CCR7 selection, thereby excluding terminally differentiated effector memory CD45RA+ cells. The sample belongs to a study of shared clonotypes between healthy human individuals. Study-level results: Expectations were that clonotype sharing among donors would be affected by sequencing depth. Four donors held 4.5% to 5% of naive CD4 clonotypes in common. Sampling covered blood only; tissue repertoires likely differ.

The source is a man younger than 35 in good health. The chain couples TRBV28 to TRBJ1-5, with D perhaps TRBD1 (6 bases). The sequencing input was naive CD8+ T cells sorted from blood. This chain's CDR3 is CASSYYRDSNQPQHF. CDR3 nucleotides: TGTGCCAGCAGTTACTACAGGGACAGCAATCAGCCCCAGCATTTT.